This T cell receptor beta chain was retrieved from a study of shared clonotypes between healthy human individuals. Overall study: Donors had three CD4 naive, three CD4 memory, two CD8 naive and one CD8 memory plate apiece.

The germline V gene has CDR1 SGHTA and CDR2 FQGNSA. This CDR3 is built from 15 residues. Trimming shortened V by 7 bases and J by 4 bases, and 16 bases separated the two germline ends. About this clone: Its antigen is as yet unknown.

Several immunoSEQ plates held equal portions of the genomic DNA taken from each subset. The assay was immunoSEQ multiplex PCR, and TCRdb's table has in-frame clones only and misses some. The repertoire holds 2 million to 2.5 million clones, 90% to 97% seen once, with approximately 0.13% in the top ten. Findings and limits, study-wide: Despite large depth, rarefaction showed incomplete sorted-subset sequencing. Memory subsets had estimated richness that was generally smaller than that of naive subsets.

The V gene is TRBV7-2, the J gene TRBJ2-2, with D perhaps assigned TRBD1 or TRBD2 (5 bases each). The clonotype was recovered from a man younger than 30 in good health. Sequences were obtained from naive CD4+ T cells sorted from blood. Subset of the sample: CD45RA+ positively selected. The CDR3 protein is CASTEGPRRTGELFF. CDR3 DNA: TGTGCCAGCACAGAGGGACCGCGGCGCACCGGGGAGCTGTTTTTT.